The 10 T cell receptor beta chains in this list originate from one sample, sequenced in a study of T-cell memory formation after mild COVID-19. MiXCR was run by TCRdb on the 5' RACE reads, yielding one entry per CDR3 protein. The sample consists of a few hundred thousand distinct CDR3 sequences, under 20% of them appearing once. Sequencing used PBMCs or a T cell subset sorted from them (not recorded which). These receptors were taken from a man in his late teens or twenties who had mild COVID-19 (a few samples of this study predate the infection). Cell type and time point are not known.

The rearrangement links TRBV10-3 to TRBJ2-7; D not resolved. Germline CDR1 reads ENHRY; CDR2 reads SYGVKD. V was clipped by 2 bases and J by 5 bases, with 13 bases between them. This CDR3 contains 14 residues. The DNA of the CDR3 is TGTGCCATCAGTGAGAGTCTTAGCTCAAACGAGCAGTACGTC. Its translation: CAISESLSSNEQYV.

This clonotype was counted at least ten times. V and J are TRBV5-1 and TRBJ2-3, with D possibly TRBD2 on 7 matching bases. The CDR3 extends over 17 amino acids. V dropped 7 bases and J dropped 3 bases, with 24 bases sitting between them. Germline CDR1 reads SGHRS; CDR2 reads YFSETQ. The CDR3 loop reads CASGNVEDGGLTDTQYF. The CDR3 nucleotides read TGCGCCAGCGGGAATGTCGAGGACGGGGGGCTTACAGATACGCAGTATTTT.

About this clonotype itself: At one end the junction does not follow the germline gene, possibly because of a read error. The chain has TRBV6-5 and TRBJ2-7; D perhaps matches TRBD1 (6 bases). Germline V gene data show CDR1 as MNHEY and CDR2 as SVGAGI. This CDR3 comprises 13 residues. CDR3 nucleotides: TGTGCCAGCAGTTACTCCCCGACAGGCCCCTTTCACTTC. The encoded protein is CASSYSPTGPFHF.

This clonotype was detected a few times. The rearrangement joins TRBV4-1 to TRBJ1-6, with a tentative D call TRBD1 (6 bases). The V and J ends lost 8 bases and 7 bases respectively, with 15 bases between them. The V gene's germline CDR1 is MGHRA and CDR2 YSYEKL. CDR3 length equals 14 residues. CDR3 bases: TGCGCCAGCGGGAGGACAGAGACGAATTCACCCCTCCACTTT. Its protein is CASGRTETNSPLHF.

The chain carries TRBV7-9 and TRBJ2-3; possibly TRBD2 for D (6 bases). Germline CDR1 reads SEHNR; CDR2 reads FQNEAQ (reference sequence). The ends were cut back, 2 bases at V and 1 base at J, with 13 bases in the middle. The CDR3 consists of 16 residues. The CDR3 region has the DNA TGTGCCAGCAGCTTAATGTGGAGGGAGGGCACAGATACGCAGTATTTT. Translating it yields CASSLMWREGTDTQYF.

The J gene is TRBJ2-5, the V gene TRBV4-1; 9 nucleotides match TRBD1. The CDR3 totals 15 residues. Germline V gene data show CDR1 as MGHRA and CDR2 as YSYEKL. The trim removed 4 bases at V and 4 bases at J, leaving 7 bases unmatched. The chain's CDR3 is CASSLTTGGLETQYF. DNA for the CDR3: TGCGCCAGCAGCCTGACGACAGGGGGTCTAGAGACCCAGTACTTC.

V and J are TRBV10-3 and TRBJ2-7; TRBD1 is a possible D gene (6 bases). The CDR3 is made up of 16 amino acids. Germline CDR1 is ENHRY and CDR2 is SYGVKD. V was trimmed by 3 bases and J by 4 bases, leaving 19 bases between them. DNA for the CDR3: TGTGCCATCAGTGATGAGACAGGAAAAAGCCAGTACGAGCAGTACTTC. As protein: CAISDETGKSQYEQYF.

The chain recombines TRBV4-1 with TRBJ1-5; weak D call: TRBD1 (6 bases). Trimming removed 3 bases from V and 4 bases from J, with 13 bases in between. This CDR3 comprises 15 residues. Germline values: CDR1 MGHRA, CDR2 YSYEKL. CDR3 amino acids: CASSQGASANQPQHF. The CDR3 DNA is TGCGCCAGCAGCCAGGGGGCCAGCGCTAATCAGCCCCAGCATTTT.

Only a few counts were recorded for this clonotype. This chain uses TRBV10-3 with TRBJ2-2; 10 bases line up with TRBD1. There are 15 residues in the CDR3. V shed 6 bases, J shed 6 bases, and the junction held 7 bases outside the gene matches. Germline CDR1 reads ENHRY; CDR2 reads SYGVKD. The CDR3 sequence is CAISRDRGNAGELFF. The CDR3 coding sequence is TGTGCCATCAGCCGGGACAGGGGTAACGCCGGGGAGCTGTTTTTT.

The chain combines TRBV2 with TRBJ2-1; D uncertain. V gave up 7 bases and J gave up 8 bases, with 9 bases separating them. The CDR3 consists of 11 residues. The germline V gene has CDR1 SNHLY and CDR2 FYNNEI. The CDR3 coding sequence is TGTGCCAGCACCAGCATCGATGAGCAGTTCTTC. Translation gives CASTSIDEQFF.